These 21 T cell receptor beta chains were all obtained from the same sample, sequenced in a study of identical twins. Via MiXCR, TCRdb re-called the 5' RACE reads, giving one row per CDR3 protein. Of over 600,000 distinct CDR3 sequences in the sample, 21% were seen once. A further study also used this sample, focusing on T cells expressing NK-cell markers.

Sequencing was done on a sample of PBMCs. The receptors shown here come from a woman aged 18-29 years in good health.

This clonotype was detected a few times. This sequence joins TRBV15 and TRBJ2-7; 9 bases map to TRBD2. The CDR3 is made up of 17 amino acids. The V and J ends lost 3 bases and 2 bases, in that order; junction bases with no gene match: 11. CDR1 is LNHNV, CDR2 YYDKDF, per germline (reference sequence). CDR3 sequence reads: CATSRESTSGQTYEQYF. In nucleotides, the CDR3 is TGTGCCACCAGCAGGGAATCTACTAGCGGGCAAACCTACGAGCAGTACTTC.

The chain employs TRBV6-1 and TRBJ2-5; D gene unclear. The germline gives CDR1 MNHNS, CDR2 SASEGT. V dropped 5 bases and J dropped 5 bases, with 15 bases sitting between them. CDR3 length: 14 residues. In DNA form, the CDR3 reads TGTGCCAGCAGTACGCGTCTGAAGGACGAGACCCAGTACTTC. Its protein product is CASSTRLKDETQYF.

This clonotype has more than one count but fewer than ten. The V and J genes are TRBV7-2 and TRBJ2-1; unclear D gene. The CDR3 is 13 residues long. CDR1 SGHTA and CDR2 FQGNSA come from the germline V gene. V lost 4 bases, J lost 8 bases, and 12 bases lay in between. The CDR3 bases are TGTGCCAGCAGCTCCTGGGTGCGCTATGAGCAGTTCTTC. It translates to CASSSWVRYEQFF.

This clonotype has at least ten counts. This chain uses TRBV2 with TRBJ2-2; 9 bases line up with TRBD2. The CDR3 length is 15 residues. V shed 6 bases, J shed 6 bases, and the junction held 8 bases outside the gene matches. Germline V gene data show CDR1 as SNHLY and CDR2 as FYNNEI. CDR3 loop: CASRRLAAGAGELFF. The CDR3 nucleotides are TGTGCCAGCAGGAGACTAGCGGCTGGTGCCGGGGAGCTGTTTTTT.

The genes are TRBV29-1 and TRBJ2-7, with D possibly TRBD2 on 5 matching bases. V was shortened by 7 bases and J by 5 bases, with 15 bases between the two germline ends. This CDR3 spans 12 amino acids. Germline V gene sequence: CDR1 SQVTM, CDR2 ANQGSEA. CDR3 coding DNA: TGCAGCGCCGAGGAGGAAGCCCACGAGCAGTACTTC. Protein: CSAEEEAHEQYF.

The chain joins TRBV7-8 to TRBJ2-2; D assignment may be TRBD1 or TRBD2 (5 bases each). The CDR3 is 15 residues long. V lost 2 bases and J 8 bases, leaving 15 bases between the germline ends. In germline, CDR1 is SGHVS, CDR2 FQNEAQ. The DNA of the CDR3 is TGTGCCAGCAGCTTAACGTCCCGGGACGCTGGGGAGCTGTTTTTT. Residues: CASSLTSRDAGELFF.

This sequence joins TRBV5-5 and TRBJ2-1, with a weak D call TRBD2 (5 bases). CDR1 is SGHKS and CDR2 is YYEKEE in the germline V gene (reference sequence). Trimming took off 4 bases at V and 5 bases at J, with 16 bases between the two ends. The CDR3 is 15 residues long. CDR3 protein: CASSASDWKNNEQFF. The CDR3 DNA is TGTGCCAGCAGCGCTTCGGACTGGAAAAACAATGAGCAGTTCTTC.

This clonotype was recorded a few times. The chain has TRBV4-3 and TRBJ2-7, with 12 bases identical to TRBD2. V was clipped by 1 base and J by 3 bases; unmatched bases: 1. Germline lookup yields CDR1 LGHNA and CDR2 YSLEER. This CDR3 is built from 15 residues. The CDR3 is CASSQGTSGVYEQYF. CDR3 bases: TGCGCCAGCAGCCAAGGGACTAGCGGGGTCTACGAGCAGTACTTC.

Only a few counts were recorded for this clonotype. The chain links TRBV20-1 to TRBJ2-2; 7 bases map to TRBD2. V lost 6 bases and J lost 4; bases outside the gene matches: 2. The germline gives CDR1 DFQATT, CDR2 SNEGSKA (reference sequence). The CDR3 loop spans 12 amino acids. CDR3 residues: CSAGRPTGELFF. In DNA form, the CDR3 reads TGCAGTGCCGGGAGGCCCACCGGGGAGCTGTTTTTT.

This clonotype showed up just a few times. The chain recombines TRBV29-1 with TRBJ2-1; D remains unclear. V dropped 4 bases and J dropped 8 bases, with 15 bases sitting between them. The CDR3 spans 13 residues. CDR1 SQVTM and CDR2 ANQGSEA come from the germline V gene. The CDR3 region is CSVVSWITHEQFF. The CDR3 DNA reads TGCAGCGTTGTTAGCTGGATTACCCATGAGCAGTTCTTC.

This clonotype was detected only once. V and J are TRBV7-3 and TRBJ2-1, with 8 nucleotides matching TRBD1. V lost 1 base and J lost 8; bases outside the gene matches: 10. Per the germline V gene, CDR1 is SGHTA and CDR2 is FQGTGA. The CDR3 runs 16 residues. CDR3 DNA: TGTGCCAGCAGCTTAATGGCAGGGGGCAAGCTAGATGAGCAGTTCTTC. Translated, it gives CASSLMAGGKLDEQFF. Complete variable domain (other parts from reference TRBV7-3 and TRBJ2-1): GAGVSQTPSNKVTEKGKYVELRCDPISGHTALYWYRQSLGQGPEFLIYFQGTGAADDSGLPNDRFFAVRPEGSVSTLKIQRTERGDSAVYLCASSLMAGGKLDEQFFGPGTRLTVL.

This clonotype was found a few times. The chain has TRBV14 and TRBJ2-2; TRBD2 is a possible D gene (5 bases). This CDR3 is built from 14 residues. Trimming took off 7 bases at V and 0 bases at J, with 9 bases between the two ends. CDR1 is SGHDN and CDR2 is FVKESK in the germline V gene. CDR3 residues: CASKRGSNTGELFF. The CDR3 nucleotides read TGTGCCAGCAAACGGGGATCGAACACCGGGGAGCTGTTTTTT.

The chain uses TRBV13 and TRBJ2-1, with 11 bases aligning to TRBD2. Germline CDR1 reads PRHDT; CDR2 reads FYEKMQ (reference sequence). V lost 8 bases and J lost 3; bases outside the gene matches: 3. This CDR3 is 14 amino acids long. The CDR3: CASDTSGGYNEQFF. The CDR3 region has the DNA TGTGCCAGCGATACTAGCGGGGGCTACAATGAGCAGTTCTTC. Full variable domain (rest looked up from reference TRBV13 and TRBJ2-1): AAGVIQSPRHLIKEKRETATLKCYPIPRHDTVYWYQQGPGQDPQFLISFYEKMQSDKGSIPDRFSAQQFSDYHSELNMSSLELGDSALYFCASDTSGGYNEQFFGPGTRLTVL.

The V gene is TRBV7-8, the J gene TRBJ2-3; no definite D call. The V end lost 5 bases, the J end lost 1 base, and 13 bases lay between the germline ends. The CDR3 is 15 residues long. Germline assignment: CDR1 SGHVS and CDR2 FQNEAQ. Written as DNA, the CDR3 is TGTGCCAGCAGCGGCTTTCGTTTCCGCACAGATACGCAGTATTTT. The encoded protein is CASSGFRFRTDTQYF. Based on the CDR3 plus reference TRBV7-8 and TRBJ2-3, the full variable domain is GAGVSQSPRYKVAKRGQDVALRCDPISGHVSLFWYQQALGQGPEFLTYFQNEAQLDKSGLPSDRFFAERPEGSVSTLKIQRTQQEDSAVYLCASSGFRFRTDTQYFGPGTRLTVL.

The CDR3 nucleotides read TGCGCCAGCAGCTTGGAATGGGACTCCGCCTACGAGCAGTACTTC. Translation: CASSLEWDSAYEQYF. The gene calls are TRBV5-1 and TRBJ2-7, with D possibly being TRBD2 (6 bases). The V end was cut by 0 bases, the J end by 2 bases, with 12 bases between. Germline V gives CDR1 SGHRS, CDR2 YFSETQ. The CDR3 has 15 amino acids.

The table lists this clonotype with many counts. The chain is built from TRBV6-6 and TRBJ1-2, with D perhaps matching TRBD1 (6 bases). The CDR3 is 12 residues long. In germline, CDR1 is MNHNY, CDR2 SVGAGI (reference sequence). The V end lost 8 bases, the J end lost 8 bases, and 15 bases lay between the germline ends. The CDR3 protein is CASSPDRSGYTF. As DNA, the CDR3 is TGTGCCAGCTCCCCCGACAGGTCCGGCTACACCTTC.

This chain connects TRBV12-3 or TRBV12-4 to TRBJ1-2; D unresolved. This CDR3 comprises 15 residues. V was clipped by 6 bases and J by 4 bases, with 18 bases between them. The CDR3 reads CASSWTLSSSYGYTF. The CDR3 DNA sequence: TGTGCCAGCAGCTGGACGCTTTCGTCGAGCTATGGCTACACCTTC.

In this sample, this clonotype turned up a few times. This rearrangement joins TRBV6-2 or TRBV6-3 to TRBJ1-2; tentative D call: TRBD1 (5 bases). Germline CDR1 is MNHEY and CDR2 is SVGEGT. The CDR3 contains 17 residues. V lost 0 bases to trimming and J lost 0 bases, with 14 bases between them. CDR3 sequence: CASSYSRDALANYGYTF. The CDR3 DNA reads as TGTGCCAGCAGTTACTCAAGGGACGCACTGGCTAACTATGGCTACACCTTC.

This clonotype was detected many times. The gene calls are TRBV7-9 and TRBJ2-7; weak D call: TRBD1 (6 bases). Germline V CDR1 and CDR2: SEHNR, FQNEAQ (reference sequence). CDR3 size: 14 residues. V was cut by 1 base and J by 2 bases, with 9 bases left in between. For the CDR3, the DNA is TGTGCCAGCAGCTTAGAGGACAGTGCCTACGAGCAGTACTTC. Amino acids: CASSLEDSAYEQYF.

V is TRBV6-5 and J is TRBJ1-3; D possibly corresponds to TRBD1 (5 bases). The germline gives CDR1 MNHEY, CDR2 SVGAGI. This CDR3 has 12 residues. V dropped 10 bases and J dropped 2 bases, with 9 bases sitting between them. The CDR3 is CATGDAGNTIYF. The CDR3 DNA follows: TGTGCCACCGGGGACGCTGGAAACACCATATATTTT.

This clonotype was seen a few times. The J gene is TRBJ1-1, the V gene TRBV7-9; no clear D. The CDR3 totals 16 residues. The germline gives CDR1 SEHNR, CDR2 FQNEAQ (reference sequence). V was trimmed by 5 bases and J by 1 base, leaving 17 bases between them. The DNA of the CDR3 is TGTGCCAGCAGCGCAGGTCGGCGACGGGCGAACACTGAAGCTTTCTTT. This gives the protein CASSAGRRRANTEAFF.